The clone carrying this T cell receptor beta chain was detected many times. There were TCR beta CDR3 regions amplified from RNA transcripts. First-round RT-PCR of the TCR CDR3 relied on the HTBI primer set. TCRdb ran MiXCR on the multiplex PCR reads and lists one entry per CDR3 protein. The sample includes roughly 420,000 distinct CDR3 sequences, around a sixth of them seen just once. The CDR3 is 15 amino acids. CDR1 and CDR2 (germline): MNHNS, SASEGT. V lost 0 bases and J 7 bases, leaving 13 bases between the germline ends. The sample belongs to a study of T cells in Graves' hyperthyroidism and ophthalmopathy.

The chain couples TRBV6-1 to TRBJ1-5, with D perhaps TRBD1 (5 bases). The sequence was obtained from a woman aged 18-35 years with Graves' hyperthyroidism. Sample: blood. DNA for the CDR3: TGTGCCAGCAGTGAAGCGGGGGACCCTTACCAGCCCCAGCATTTT. It translates to CASSEAGDPYQPQHF.